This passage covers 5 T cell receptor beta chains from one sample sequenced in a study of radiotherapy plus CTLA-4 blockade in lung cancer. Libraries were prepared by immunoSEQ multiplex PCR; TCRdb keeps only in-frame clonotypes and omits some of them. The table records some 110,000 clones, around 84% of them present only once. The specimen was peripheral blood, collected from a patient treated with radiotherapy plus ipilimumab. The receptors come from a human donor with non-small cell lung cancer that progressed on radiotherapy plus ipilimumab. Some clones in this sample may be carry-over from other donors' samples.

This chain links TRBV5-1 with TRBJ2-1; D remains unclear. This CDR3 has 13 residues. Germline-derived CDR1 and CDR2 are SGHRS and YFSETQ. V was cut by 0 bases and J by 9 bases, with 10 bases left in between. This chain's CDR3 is CASSLAQNGEQFF. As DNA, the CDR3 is TGCGCCAGCAGCTTGGCTCAAAATGGTGAGCAGTTCTTC. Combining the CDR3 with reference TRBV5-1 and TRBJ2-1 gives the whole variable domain KAGVTQTPRYLIKTRGQQVTLSCSPISGHRSVSWYQQTPGQGLQFLFEYFSETQRNKGNFPGRFSGRQFSNSRSEMNVSTLELGDSALYLCASSLAQNGEQFFGPGTRLTVL.

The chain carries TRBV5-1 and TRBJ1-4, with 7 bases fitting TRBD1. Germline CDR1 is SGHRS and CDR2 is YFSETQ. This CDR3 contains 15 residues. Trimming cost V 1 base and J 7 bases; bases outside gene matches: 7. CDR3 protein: CASSLSQGLGEKLFF. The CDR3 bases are TGCGCCAGCAGCTTGTCACAGGGGCTAGGTGAAAAACTGTTTTTT.

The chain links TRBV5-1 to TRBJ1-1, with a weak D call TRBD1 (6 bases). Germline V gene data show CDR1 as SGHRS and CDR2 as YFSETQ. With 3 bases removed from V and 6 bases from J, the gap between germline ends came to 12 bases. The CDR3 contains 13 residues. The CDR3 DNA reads TGCGCCAGCAGCTGGGACACGGGGGCTGAAGCTTTCTTT. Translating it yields CASSWDTGAEAFF.

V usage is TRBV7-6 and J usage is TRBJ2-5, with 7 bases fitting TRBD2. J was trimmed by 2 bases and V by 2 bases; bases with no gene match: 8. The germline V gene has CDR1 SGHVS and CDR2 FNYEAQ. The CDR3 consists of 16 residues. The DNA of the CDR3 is TGTGCCAGCAGCTTAAGACTAGCCCCGCTTCAAGAGACCCAGTACTTC. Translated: CASSLRLAPLQETQYF.

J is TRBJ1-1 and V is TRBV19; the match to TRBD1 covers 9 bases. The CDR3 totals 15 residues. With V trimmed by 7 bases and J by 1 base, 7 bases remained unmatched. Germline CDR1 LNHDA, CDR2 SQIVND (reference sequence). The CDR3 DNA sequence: TGTGCCAGTACTCGGGACAGGGTATGGAACACTGAAGCTTTCTTT. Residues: CASTRDRVWNTEAFF. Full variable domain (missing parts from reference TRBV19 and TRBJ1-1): DGGITQSPKYLFRKEGQNVTLSCEQNLNHDAMYWYRQDPGQGLRLIYYSQIVNDFQKGDIAEGYSVSREKKESFPLTVTSAQKNPTAFYLCASTRDRVWNTEAFFGQGTRLTVV.